This is a list of T cell receptor beta chains from one sample in a study of cytomegalovirus exposure and HLA in healthy donors. TCRdb keeps only in-frame clones here, not all; method: immunoSEQ multiplex PCR. The sample records more than 250,000 clones, around 86% being singletons. The sample comprised PBMCs. These receptors originate from a woman aged 18-29 years in good health and CMV-seronegative. The CDR3 runs from the conserved cysteine through the conserved F or W. The D gene is left open where the match is weak. Not all rows give a size; the values are once, few, many and, for expanded clones, a class.

V	J	size	D	DNA	CDR3
TRBV6-6	TRBJ1-5	.	.	TGTGCCAGCAGTTTCGGTCGGAGCAATCAGCCCCAGCATTTT	CASSFGRSNQPQHF
TRBV7-2	TRBJ1-2	.	.	TGTGCCAGCAGCTCCATAACTACAGGGTCCTATGGCTACACCTTC	CASSSITTGSYGYTF
TRBV28	TRBJ1-3	.	TRBD1	TGTGCCAGCAGTCTTGAGGGACAGGGGGGAAACACCATATATTTT	CASSLEGQGGNTIYF
TRBV7-9	TRBJ1-4	.	.	TGTGCCAGCAGCGTAAAGGGGGGGAGCGAAAAACTGTTTTTT	CASSVKGGSEKLFF
TRBV7-9	TRBJ2-1	.	TRBD2	TGTGCCAGCAGCTTCCCAGCGGGAGGGTACAATGAGCAGTTCTTC	CASSFPAGGYNEQFF
TRBV27	TRBJ2-3	.	TRBD2	TGTGCCAGCAGCGAGGGAGGGAGGCTCACGCAGTATTTT	CASSEGGRLTQYF
TRBV27	TRBJ2-7	few	.	TGTGCCAGCAGTTTAATCATTAGCGGCTCCTACGAGCAGTACTTC	CASSLIISGSYEQYF
TRBV7-3	TRBJ2-3	.	TRBD2	TGTGCCAGCAGCTTATTGGGCGGGAGGCCTAGCACAGATACGCAGTATTTT	CASSLLGGRPSTDTQYF
TRBV7-3	TRBJ1-1	once	.	TGTGCCAGCAGCGAGGCTAACACGAACACTGAAGCTTTCTTT	CASSEANTNTEAFF
TRBV2	TRBJ2-5	.	.	TGTGCCAGCAGTTCTACAGGGATTGGAGAGACCCAGTACTTC	CASSSTGIGETQYF
TRBV6-1	TRBJ1-1	.	.	TGTGCCAGCAGTGAAGCGGGGGGGGCCCTCACTGAAGCTTTCTTT	CASSEAGGALTEAFF
TRBV4-3	TRBJ2-7	.	.	TGCGCCAGCAGCCAAGTCCGACAGGCTACCTACGAGCAGTACTTC	CASSQVRQATYEQYF
TRBV6-1	TRBJ2-1	.	TRBD2	TGTGCCAGCAGTGAATCCTGGGAGGGCTACAATGAGCAGTTCTTC	CASSESWEGYNEQFF
TRBV6-5	TRBJ2-5	.	.	TGTGCCAGCAGTCAAGGCAGGGGCGTAGGGGAGACCCAGTACTTC	CASSQGRGVGETQYF
TRBV2	TRBJ1-4	.	TRBD1	TGTGCCAGCAAACAGGGGGCTAATGAAAAACTGTTTTTT	CASKQGANEKLFF
TRBV18	TRBJ1-2	few	TRBD1	TGTGCCAGCTCACCTCCGGACAGGGGGCGCGTCTATGGCTACACCTTC	CASSPPDRGRVYGYTF
TRBV6-5	TRBJ2-5	few	.	TGTGCCAGCAGTTACTCTAGGAACGGGGAGACCCAGTACTTC	CASSYSRNGETQYF
TRBV18	TRBJ1-1	.	.	TGTGCCAGCTCACCAACCGGGCAGGGAGGGGACACTGAAGCTTTCTTT	CASSPTGQGGDTEAFF
TRBV18	TRBJ1-4	.	.	TGTGCCAGCTCGCTGACAGAAGCTAATGAAAAACTGTTTTTT	CASSLTEANEKLFF
TRBV10-3	TRBJ2-2	.	TRBD1	TGTGCCATCAGTGACTTGAGGGACAGGGGGCCCGGGGAGCTGTTTTTT	CAISDLRDRGPGELFF
TRBV15	TRBJ1-5	.	.	TGTGCCACCAGCCTTAGGTTCGGGCAGCCCCAGCATTTT	CATSLRFGQPQHF
TRBV5-5	TRBJ2-7	.	TRBD2	TGTGCCAGCAGCCAGGGACTAGCGGGACCCATCTACGAGCAGTACTTC	CASSQGLAGPIYEQYF
TRBV9	TRBJ2-3	.	.	TGTGCCAGCAGCGACCTAGGGGCGGCAGATACGCAGTATTTT	CASSDLGAADTQYF
TRBV28	TRBJ1-5	.	.	TGTGCCAGCAGTTTATACAGGGTAGGGGGTTGGCCCCAGCATTTT	CASSLYRVGGWPQHF
TRBV5-6	TRBJ2-1	.	.	TGTGCCAGCAGCCCGGGGGCCTACAATGAGCAGTTCTTC	CASSPGAYNEQFF
TRBV6-1	TRBJ2-3	.	TRBD2	TGTGCCAGCAGTGCCTCCAATAGCGGGATCGGGGATACGCAGTATTTT	CASSASNSGIGDTQYF
TRBV5-6	TRBJ1-4	.	TRBD1	TGTGCCAGCTCCTCGGGACAGCCTAATGAAAAACTGTTTTTT	CASSSGQPNEKLFF
TRBV4-2	TRBJ2-1	.	TRBD2	TGTGCCAGCAGCCAAGAAGGGGGGACTAGCGTCTACAATGAGCAGTTCTTC	CASSQEGGTSVYNEQFF
TRBV6-6	TRBJ2-7	few	TRBD1	TGTGCCAGCAGTGAGGACAGGGAGCCGCTCGAGCAGTACTTC	CASSEDREPLEQYF
TRBV2	TRBJ1-2	few	.	TGTGCCAGCAGTGGGACTCTAACGGCTACATCCAACTATGGCTACACCTTC	CASSGTLTATSNYGYTF
TRBV5-6	TRBJ2-7	.	.	TGTGCCAGCAGCTTGGCACAGGGAATCGCCTCCTACGAGCAGTACTTC	CASSLAQGIASYEQYF
TRBV6-5	TRBJ2-1	.	TRBD2	TGTGCCAGCAGTTACTCTGGGGGGAGGGCCAGTAATGAGCAGTTCTTC	CASSYSGGRASNEQFF